The 28 T cell receptor beta chains reported below all come from one sample, sequenced in a study of blood T cell repertoires in COVID-19. TCRdb keeps only in-frame clones here, not all; method: immunoSEQ multiplex PCR. The table lists more than 120,000 clones, about 87% of them singletons, with 25% to 30% in the top ten. Source material: peripheral blood. The source is a human donor in a cohort sampled during active COVID-19.

The table lists this clone with many counts. The chain employs TRBV2 and TRBJ2-7, with 7 bases that match TRBD1. This CDR3 region has 13 residues. CDR1 and CDR2 from the germline V gene are SNHLY and FYNNEI. Trimming cost V 6 bases and J 6 bases; bases outside gene matches: 8. CDR3 bases: TGTGCCAGCAGCTTAGGACAGGTTCGCGAGCAGTACTTC. Residues: CASSLGQVREQYF.

This clone was seen more than once but under ten times. The J gene is TRBJ1-2, the V gene TRBV7-9; a possible D gene is TRBD1 (5 bases). This CDR3 comprises 14 residues. Looked up from germline, CDR1 is SEHNR and CDR2 is FQNEAQ (reference sequence). The V and J ends lost 3 bases and 4 bases respectively, with 12 bases between them. The CDR3 region is CASSLGRGVYGYTF. Written as DNA, the CDR3 is TGTGCCAGCAGCTTGGGGAGGGGCGTCTATGGCTACACCTTC.

The V call is TRBV6-6, the J call TRBJ1-2; the D is unclear. The CDR3 totals 14 residues. The V gene's germline CDR1 is MNHNY and CDR2 SVGAGI (reference sequence). The ends were cut back, 3 bases at V and 4 bases at J, with 12 bases in the middle. The CDR3 coding sequence is TGTGCCAGCAGTTATGATAGCGGGCTCTATGGCTACACCTTC. Its translation is CASSYDSGLYGYTF.

This chain uses TRBV6-6 with TRBJ2-1, with TRBD1 identical over 7 bases. The germline V gene encodes CDR1 MNHNY and CDR2 SVGAGI (reference sequence). The CDR3 totals 15 residues. The V segment lost 5 bases and the J segment 5 bases; nucleotides outside the gene matches: 9. DNA of the CDR3: TGTGCCAGCAGTCCGAGCAGGGGGATGCACAATGAGCAGTTCTTC. Translation: CASSPSRGMHNEQFF.

The chain couples TRBV5-5 to TRBJ2-1, with 12 bases fitting TRBD2. V shed 4 bases and J 0 bases; nucleotides not matched to a gene: 14. Germline CDR1 reads SGHKS; CDR2 reads YYEKEE (reference sequence). The CDR3 is 20 residues long. The DNA of the CDR3 is TGTGCCAGCAGCGGCCCCTTACTAGCGGGGGGTCCCCACTCCTACAATGAGCAGTTCTTC. This translates into CASSGPLLAGGPHSYNEQFF.

The gene calls are TRBV9 and TRBJ2-3; TRBD2 aligns across 7 bases. Germline V lookup: CDR1 SGDLS, CDR2 YYNGEE. The CDR3 runs to 15 residues. The junction had 7 bases not matched to a gene; V was cut back by 5 bases and J by 1 base. The CDR3 DNA sequence: TGTGCCAGCAGTCTCGGTGCGGGGGGCACAGATACGCAGTATTTT. Its protein product is CASSLGAGGTDTQYF.

The chain has TRBV10-3 and TRBJ1-1, with a possible D match to TRBD1 (6 bases). CDR1 is ENHRY and CDR2 is SYGVKD in the germline V gene. Trimming cost V 11 bases and J 4 bases, with 17 bases left between them. The CDR3 has 13 amino acids. The CDR3: CAVRAGDPTEAFF. The CDR3 coding sequence is TGTGCCGTCCGAGCAGGGGATCCCACTGAAGCTTTCTTT.

This sequence joins TRBV30 and TRBJ2-2, with TRBD2 as a possible D gene (6 bases). V lost 5 bases, J lost 0 bases, and 13 bases lay in between. The germline V gene encodes CDR1 GTSNPN and CDR2 SVGIG (reference sequence). The CDR3 covers 15 residues. Here the CDR3 reads CAWERAGTNTGELFF. CDR3 in DNA: TGTGCCTGGGAGAGGGCGGGGACGAACACCGGGGAGCTGTTTTTT.

This clone was seen only once. The chain couples TRBV7-6 to TRBJ2-1; maybe TRBD2 (5 bases). Trimming took 5 bases from V and 2 from J, leaving 16 bases between them. Germline V CDR1 and CDR2: SGHVS, FNYEAQ. The CDR3 contains 16 residues. This CDR3 is CASSPIALGAYNEQFF. The CDR3 DNA reads as TGTGCCAGCAGCCCTATAGCGTTAGGAGCCTACAATGAGCAGTTCTTC. The variable domain in full, completed from reference TRBV7-6 and TRBJ2-1, reads GAGVSQSPRYKVTKRGQDVALRCDPISGHVSLYWYRQALGQGPEFLTYFNYEAQQDKSGLPNDRFSAERPEGSISTLTIQRTEQRDSAMYRCASSPIALGAYNEQFFGPGTRLTVL.

The V call is TRBV9, the J call TRBJ1-3; a possible D gene is TRBD1 (5 bases). The V and J ends lost 4 bases and 4 bases respectively, with 21 bases between them. CDR1 and CDR2 (germline): SGDLS, YYNGEE. The CDR3 runs to 17 residues. The CDR3 spells CASSSGGTAPWGNTIYF. The CDR3, as DNA: TGTGCCAGCAGCTCAGGAGGGACGGCTCCCTGGGGAAACACCATATATTTT.

The chain couples TRBV6-2 or TRBV6-3 to TRBJ2-7, with D possibly TRBD2 on 5 matching bases. Germline-derived CDR1 and CDR2 are MNHEY and SVGEGT. There are 18 residues in the CDR3. The V end was cut by 0 bases, the J end by 0 bases, with 18 bases between. Here the CDR3 DNA reads TGTGCCAGCAGTTACTCGACGGATCCGGAGGTATTCTCCTACGAGCAGTACTTC. Translating gives CASSYSTDPEVFSYEQYF.

The rearrangement uses TRBV5-6 and TRBJ1-2; weak D call: TRBD1 (6 bases). CDR3 length: 14 residues. Germline V gives CDR1 SGHDT, CDR2 YYEEEE. V was cut by 4 bases and J by 3 bases, with 13 bases left in between. The CDR3 nucleotides are TGTGCCAGCAGCATACAGGGCGAGGACTATGGCTACACCTTC. Translated, it gives CASSIQGEDYGYTF.

The chain has TRBV27 and TRBJ2-2, with D perhaps TRBD2 (5 bases). The CDR3 loop spans 15 amino acids. Germline CDR1 reads MNHEY; CDR2 reads SMNVEV (reference sequence). Trimming stripped 4 bases from V and 1 base from J, with 10 bases between. The CDR3 loop is CASSSERENTGELFF. CDR3 nucleotides: TGTGCCAGCAGTTCAGAGAGGGAGAACACCGGGGAGCTGTTTTTT.

J is TRBJ1-1 and V is TRBV18; the D gene is possibly TRBD1 (6 bases). Germline V gene sequence: CDR1 KGHSH, CDR2 LQKENI. This CDR3 is 14 amino acids long. Trimming cost V 5 bases and J 1 base, with 11 bases left between them. CDR3 amino acids: CASSTTGRNTEAFF. For the CDR3, the DNA is TGTGCCAGCTCAACGACAGGTCGGAACACTGAAGCTTTCTTT.

The rearrangement links TRBV19 to TRBJ1-1, with no clear D. The CDR3 loop spans 11 amino acids. Germline assignment: CDR1 LNHDA and CDR2 SQIVND (reference sequence). V lost 3 bases and J 7 bases, leaving 6 bases between the germline ends. The chain's CDR3 is CASSIRDEAFF. CDR3 coding DNA: TGTGCCAGTAGTATTCGGGATGAAGCTTTCTTT.

Regarding this clone: The junction differs from germline at one of its ends, possibly a read error. V and J are TRBV19 and TRBJ1-3; 11 nucleotides match TRBD1. Germline V gene data show CDR1 as LNHDA and CDR2 as SQIVND (reference sequence). The CDR3 has 14 residues. CDR3 sequence: CASTPGTGGNIIYF. Here the CDR3 DNA reads TGTGCCAGTACCCCCGGGACAGGGGGAAACATCATATATTTT. The full variable domain, rest sourced from reference TRBV19 and TRBJ1-3, is DGGITQSPKYLFRKEGQNVTLSCEQNLNHDAMYWYRQDPGQGLRLIYYSQIVNDFQKGDIAEGYSVSREKKESFPLTVTSAQKNPTAFYLCASTPGTGGNIIYFGEGSWLTVV.

The V gene is TRBV30, the J gene TRBJ2-1, with TRBD2 as a possible D gene (6 bases). The ends were cut back, 3 bases at V and 8 bases at J, with 14 bases in the middle. There are 13 residues in the CDR3. Germline V gene sequence: CDR1 GTSNPN, CDR2 SVGIG (reference sequence). The CDR3 sequence is CAWSRGTMDEQFF. The CDR3 DNA is TGTGCCTGGAGCCGCGGGACCATGGATGAGCAGTTCTTC.

This chain connects TRBV7-3 to TRBJ2-2, with TRBD1 as a possible D gene (6 bases). CDR1 and CDR2 (germline): SGHTA, FQGTGA. V lost 2 bases, J lost 5 bases, and 12 bases lay in between. This CDR3 contains 15 residues. CDR3 residues: CASSLQGRGTGELFF. DNA of the CDR3: TGTGCCAGCAGCTTACAGGGAAGGGGGACCGGGGAGCTGTTTTTT. Complete variable domain (other parts from reference TRBV7-3 and TRBJ2-2): GAGVSQTPSNKVTEKGKYVELRCDPISGHTALYWYRQSLGQGPEFLIYFQGTGAADDSGLPNDRFFAVRPEGSVSTLKIQRTERGDSAVYLCASSLQGRGTGELFFGEGSRLTVL.

This sequence joins TRBV7-9 and TRBJ2-1; D gene unclear. Trimming pared 3 bases from V and 0 bases from J, leaving 12 bases between. The CDR3 extends over 16 amino acids. Germline V gives CDR1 SEHNR, CDR2 FQNEAQ (reference sequence). Here the CDR3 DNA reads TGTGCCAGCAGCTTGATTGATGCGAGCTCCTACAATGAGCAGTTCTTC. It specifies CASSLIDASSYNEQFF.

This chain joins TRBV9 and TRBJ1-1; no clear D gene. This CDR3 has 15 residues. Germline values: CDR1 SGDLS, CDR2 YYNGEE. V was pared by 4 bases and J by 1 base, with 14 bases between. CDR3 protein: CASSPYSTQNTEAFF. The DNA of the CDR3 is TGTGCCAGCAGCCCATATAGCACCCAGAACACTGAAGCTTTCTTT.

Comment on this clone: The junction shows a germline mismatch at one end, possibly a read error. The chain employs TRBV7-7 and TRBJ2-3, with 7 nucleotides matching TRBD2. In germline, CDR1 is SSHAT, CDR2 FNYEAQ (reference sequence). The CDR3 extends over 16 amino acids. CDR3 DNA sequence: TGTGCTAGCAGCCCTGGACCCGGGGGGACCACAGATACGCAGTATTTT. Amino acid sequence: CASSPGPGGTTDTQYF.

The V call is TRBV5-5, the J call TRBJ1-3; D not resolved. Germline V CDR1 and CDR2: SGHKS, YYEKEE (reference sequence). CDR3 length: 17 residues. V shed 2 bases and J shed 2 bases, with 17 bases lying between them. The CDR3 DNA reads as TGTGCCAGCAGCTTTTTTGGGAGGGAGCTAACTGGAAACACCATATATTTT. It codes for CASSFFGRELTGNTIYF.

This clone occurred a few times. The chain couples TRBV27 to TRBJ2-7; 8 bases align to TRBD2. The CDR3 consists of 15 residues. Looked up from germline, CDR1 is MNHEY and CDR2 is SMNVEV (reference sequence). Unmatched junction bases numbered 6, after V lost 5 bases and J lost 0 bases. The CDR3, as DNA: TGTGCCAGCAGTATCACCGGGACTAGCTCCTACGAGCAGTACTTC. Protein product: CASSITGTSSYEQYF.

The chain links TRBV7-8 to TRBJ1-4; 7 bases fit TRBD1. This CDR3 comprises 15 residues. Germline loops: CDR1 SGHVS, CDR2 FQNEAQ. J lost 0 bases, V lost 3 bases, and 1 base had no gene match. CDR3 sequence (DNA): TGTGCCAGCAGCTTCGGGACAGCAACTAATGAAAAACTGTTTTTT. It encodes CASSFGTATNEKLFF.

V usage is TRBV9 and J usage is TRBJ2-2, with 10 bases aligning to TRBD2. J lost 0 bases, V lost 4 bases, and 3 bases had no gene match. Germline values: CDR1 SGDLS, CDR2 YYNGEE. This CDR3 region has 16 residues. The CDR3 reads CASSLSGGPNTGELFF. The CDR3 nucleotides are TGTGCCAGCAGCCTTAGCGGGGGGCCGAACACCGGGGAGCTGTTTTTT.

The chain uses TRBV6-5 and TRBJ2-1; 10 positions agree with TRBD2. CDR3 length: 15 amino acids. The germline V gene encodes CDR1 MNHEY and CDR2 SVGAGI. With 5 bases clipped from V and 2 bases from J, the junction kept 3 bases outside the gene matches. The CDR3 bases are TGTGCCAGCAGTAGAGCGGGGGGGACCTACAATGAGCAGTTCTTC. Residues: CASSRAGGTYNEQFF.

This rearrangement joins TRBV5-1 to TRBJ2-1; 10 bases match TRBD1. CDR3 length: 14 amino acids. V was clipped by 0 bases and J by 7 bases; unmatched bases: 1. Looked up from germline, CDR1 is SGHRS and CDR2 is YFSETQ. The CDR3 coding sequence is TGCGCCAGCAGCTTGGGGGGACAGGGGAATGAGCAGTTCTTC. As protein: CASSLGGQGNEQFF. The whole variable domain, filled in from reference TRBV5-1 and TRBJ2-1, reads KAGVTQTPRYLIKTRGQQVTLSCSPISGHRSVSWYQQTPGQGLQFLFEYFSETQRNKGNFPGRFSGRQFSNSRSEMNVSTLELGDSALYLCASSLGGQGNEQFFGPGTRLTVL.

J is TRBJ2-5 and V is TRBV25-1, with TRBD1 as a possible D gene (6 bases). CDR3 length: 14 amino acids. V lost 4 bases and J 5 bases, leaving 14 bases between the germline ends. Germline loops: CDR1 MGHDK, CDR2 SYGVNS. CDR3 sequence (DNA): TGTGCCAGCAGTGCCCCCACAGGGACGGAGACCCAGTACTTC. This encodes CASSAPTGTETQYF.